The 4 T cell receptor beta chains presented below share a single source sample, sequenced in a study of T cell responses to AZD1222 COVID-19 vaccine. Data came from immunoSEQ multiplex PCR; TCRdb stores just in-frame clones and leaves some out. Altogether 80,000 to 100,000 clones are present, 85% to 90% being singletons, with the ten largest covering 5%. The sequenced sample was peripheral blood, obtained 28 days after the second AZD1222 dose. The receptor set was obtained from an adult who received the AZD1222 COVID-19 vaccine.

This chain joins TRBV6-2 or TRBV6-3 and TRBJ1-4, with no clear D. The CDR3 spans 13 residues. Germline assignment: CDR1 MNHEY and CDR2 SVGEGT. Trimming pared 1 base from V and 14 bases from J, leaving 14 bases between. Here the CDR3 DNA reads TGTGCCAGCAGTTACTTAGGGAACCAATTGCTGTTTTTT. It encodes CASSYLGNQLLFF.

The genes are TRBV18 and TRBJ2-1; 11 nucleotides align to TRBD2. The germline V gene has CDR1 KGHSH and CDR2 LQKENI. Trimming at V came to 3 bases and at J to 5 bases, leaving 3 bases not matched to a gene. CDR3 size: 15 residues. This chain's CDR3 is CASSPASGGNNEQFF. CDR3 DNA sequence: TGTGCCAGCTCACCGGCTAGCGGGGGGAACAATGAGCAGTTCTTC.

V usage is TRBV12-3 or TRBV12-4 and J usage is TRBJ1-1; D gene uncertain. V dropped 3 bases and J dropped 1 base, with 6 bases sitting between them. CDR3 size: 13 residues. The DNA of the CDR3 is TGTGCCAGCAGTTTTCTAACGAACACTGAAGCTTTCTTT. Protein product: CASSFLTNTEAFF.

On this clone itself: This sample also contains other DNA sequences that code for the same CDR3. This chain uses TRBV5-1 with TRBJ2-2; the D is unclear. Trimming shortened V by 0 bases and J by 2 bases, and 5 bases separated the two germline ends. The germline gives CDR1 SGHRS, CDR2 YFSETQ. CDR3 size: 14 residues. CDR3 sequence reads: CASSLAGNTGELFF. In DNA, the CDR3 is TGCGCCAGCAGCTTGGCGGGTAACACCGGGGAGCTGTTTTTT.